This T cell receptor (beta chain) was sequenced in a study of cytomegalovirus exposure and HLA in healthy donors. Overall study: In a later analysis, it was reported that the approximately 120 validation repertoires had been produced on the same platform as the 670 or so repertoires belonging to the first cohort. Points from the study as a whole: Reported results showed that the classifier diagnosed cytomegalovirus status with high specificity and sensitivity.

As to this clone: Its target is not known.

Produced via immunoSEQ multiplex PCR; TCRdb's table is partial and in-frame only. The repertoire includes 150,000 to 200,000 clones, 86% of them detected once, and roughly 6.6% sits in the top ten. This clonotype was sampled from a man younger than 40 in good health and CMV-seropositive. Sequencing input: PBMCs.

The DNA for the CDR3 is TGTGCCAGCAGTGCGCAACAGGTGGGCTCCTACAATGAGCAGTTCTTC. Translated: CASSAQQVGSYNEQFF. V usage is TRBV2 and J usage is TRBJ2-1; D is perhaps TRBD1 (5 bases). Germline values: CDR1 SNHLY, CDR2 FYNNEI. The CDR3 extends over 16 amino acids. Between the trimmed V and J ends, which lost 4 bases and 0 bases, there was a span of 13 bases.